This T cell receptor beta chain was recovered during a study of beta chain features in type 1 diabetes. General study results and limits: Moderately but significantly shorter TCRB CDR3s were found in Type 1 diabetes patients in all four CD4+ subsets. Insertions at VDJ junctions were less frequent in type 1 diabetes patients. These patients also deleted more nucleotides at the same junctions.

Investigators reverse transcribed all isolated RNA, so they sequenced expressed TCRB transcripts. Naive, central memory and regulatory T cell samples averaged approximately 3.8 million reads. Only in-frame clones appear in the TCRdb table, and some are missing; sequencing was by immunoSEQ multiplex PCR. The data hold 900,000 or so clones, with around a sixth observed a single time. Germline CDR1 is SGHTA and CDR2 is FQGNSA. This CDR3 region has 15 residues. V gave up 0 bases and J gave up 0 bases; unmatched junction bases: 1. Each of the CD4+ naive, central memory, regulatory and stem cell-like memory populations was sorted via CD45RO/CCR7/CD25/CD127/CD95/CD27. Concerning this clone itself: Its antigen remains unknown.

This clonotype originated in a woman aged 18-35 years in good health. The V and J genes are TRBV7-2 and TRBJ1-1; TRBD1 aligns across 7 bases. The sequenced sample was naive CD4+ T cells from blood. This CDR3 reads CASSLAQGLNTEAFF. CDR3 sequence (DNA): TGTGCCAGCAGCTTAGCACAGGGGTTGAACACTGAAGCTTTCTTT. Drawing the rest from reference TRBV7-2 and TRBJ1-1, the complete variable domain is GAGVSQSPSNKVTEKGKDVELRCDPISGHTALYWYRQSLGQGLEFLIYFQGNSAPDKSGLPSDRFSAERTGGSVSTLTIQRTQQEDSAVYLCASSLAQGLNTEAFFGQGTRLTVV.